Reported below is one T cell receptor beta chain. Its antigen is unidentified. Clones were read by immunoSEQ multiplex PCR, and TCRdb kept only the in-frame ones, dropping some. The profile covers around 42,000 clones, with around 63% appearing a single time and about a fifth taken by the ten largest. This entry is derived from a study of radiotherapy plus CTLA-4 blockade in lung cancer. General study findings and limits: In blood, TCR clones derived from the tumor expanded after radiotherapy plus ipilimumab.

V was trimmed by 3 bases and J by 7 bases, leaving 15 bases between them. Looked up from germline, CDR1 is LNHDA and CDR2 is SQIVND (reference sequence). CDR3 length equals 14 residues. The source was peripheral blood, collected from a patient treated with radiotherapy plus ipilimumab. This sequence joins TRBV19 and TRBJ2-5; possibly TRBD2 for D (6 bases). The TCR comes from a human donor with non-small cell lung cancer who had a partial response to radiotherapy plus ipilimumab. The CDR3 DNA reads as TGTGCCAGTAGTATCGGGCACGTGGGAGGGACCCAGTACTTC. It encodes CASSIGHVGGTQYF.